One sample yielded the 23 T cell receptor beta chains listed below, sequenced in a study of CD8+ T cells in alopecia areata. Reverse transcribed after extraction, RNA yielded cDNA as the sequencing template. Profiling relied on immunoSEQ multiplex PCR, and the TCRdb table lists in-frame clones only, not all of them. Of about 200,000 clones listed, 55% to 70% are singletons. Treatment denoted: oral pan-JAK inhibitor, 5-10 mg twice daily. Sequencing used CD4+ T cells sorted from blood, obtained at week 4, from a patient treated with tofacitinib. All receptors come from a human donor with alopecia areata.

The chain uses TRBV4-3 and TRBJ1-2; D unclear. Trimming shortened V by 0 bases and J by 8 bases, and 16 bases separated the two germline ends. Germline CDR1 LGHNA, CDR2 YSLEER. The CDR3 extends over 15 amino acids. The CDR3 nucleotides are TGCGCCAGCAGCCAAGATCGTAACCGGATCCCGGGCTACACCTTC. It yields the protein CASSQDRNRIPGYTF.

This chain connects TRBV11-2 to TRBJ2-3; 7 bases align to TRBD1. The CDR3 is made up of 14 amino acids. V lost 5 bases and J lost 2; bases outside the gene matches: 4. Germline V gene data show CDR1 as SGHAT and CDR2 as FQNNGV. This chain's CDR3 is CASSRGQNTDTQYF. CDR3 nucleotide sequence: TGTGCCAGCAGCCGGGGACAGAACACAGATACGCAGTATTTT. The whole variable domain, remainder taken from reference TRBV11-2 and TRBJ2-3, is EAGVAQSPRYKIIEKRQSVAFWCNPISGHATLYWYQQILGQGPKLLIQFQNNGVVDDSQLPKDRFSAERLKGVDSTLKIQPAKLEDSAVYLCASSRGQNTDTQYFGPGTRLTVL.

This rearrangement joins TRBV23-1 to TRBJ1-2; tentatively, D is TRBD1 (5 bases). TRBV23-1 is assigned to the ORF class and has an uncertain function. CDR3 length: 14 residues. Trimming stripped 6 bases from V and 8 bases from J, with 19 bases between. The CDR3 DNA sequence: TGCGCCAGCAGCCCCCCCGGGGGAAGGACGGGCTACACCTTC. Protein: CASSPPGGRTGYTF.

This chain connects TRBV29-1 to TRBJ2-1; D unresolved. CDR1 and CDR2 from the germline V gene are SQVTM and ANQGSEA. CDR3 length: 14 residues. The germline V and J ends were trimmed by 1 base and 6 bases, with 13 bases remaining between them. CDR3: CSVEGLARINEQFF. In DNA, the CDR3 is TGCAGCGTTGAAGGGTTAGCCAGGATCAATGAGCAGTTCTTC.

The chain has TRBV25-1 and TRBJ1-2; D gene uncertain. The CDR3 runs 13 residues. V lost 1 base, J lost 3 bases, and 6 bases lay in between. Germline V gene sequence: CDR1 MGHDK, CDR2 SYGVNS. CDR3 region: CASSEFSDYGYTF. The CDR3 DNA follows: TGTGCCAGCAGTGAATTTTCGGACTATGGCTACACCTTC.

The genes are TRBV5-6 and TRBJ2-2; tentatively, D is TRBD1 (5 bases). Trimming pared 7 bases from V and 0 bases from J, leaving 16 bases between. There are 16 residues in the CDR3. Germline CDR1 SGHDT, CDR2 YYEEEE. The CDR3 sequence is CASLERLTANTGELFF. CDR3 nucleotide sequence: TGTGCCAGCCTCGAAAGACTGACAGCGAACACCGGGGAGCTGTTTTTT.

This rearrangement joins TRBV29-1 to TRBJ1-5, with 7 nucleotides matching TRBD1. From germline, CDR1 is SQVTM and CDR2 ANQGSEA. The CDR3 has 14 amino acids. J was trimmed by 7 bases and V by 4 bases; bases with no gene match: 10. CDR3 sequence: CSVAHTGEGQPQHF. In DNA form, the CDR3 reads TGCAGCGTTGCCCACACAGGGGAAGGACAGCCCCAGCATTTT.

V and J are TRBV7-9 and TRBJ1-5, with D perhaps TRBD1 (5 bases). The CDR3 totals 13 residues. Germline V CDR1 and CDR2: SEHNR, FQNEAQ (reference sequence). Trimming cost V 5 bases and J 5 bases, with 10 bases left between them. As DNA, the CDR3 is TGTGCCAGCAGCCTGCGGGACGATCAGCCCCAGCATTTT. Its translation: CASSLRDDQPQHF.

This clone showed up just a few times. The rearrangement links TRBV4-1 to TRBJ1-4; D remains ambiguous. The V gene's germline CDR1 is MGHRA and CDR2 YSYEKL. CDR3 length: 18 residues. Trimming left V 0 bases short and J 8 bases short, with 22 bases between. The CDR3 DNA reads as TGCGCCAGCAGCCAAGATCGTATGCTAACCGGTGTTGGGGAAAAACTGTTTTTT. This codes for CASSQDRMLTGVGEKLFF.

This clone was detected a few times. The chain combines TRBV6-6 with TRBJ2-6; D might be TRBD2 (5 bases). Germline CDR1 reads MNHNY; CDR2 reads SVGAGI (reference sequence). V was cut by 2 bases and J by 1 base, with 6 bases left in between. The CDR3 length is 15 residues. The CDR3 here is CASSYEGSGANVLTF. CDR3 bases: TGTGCCAGCAGTTACGAGGGATCTGGGGCCAACGTCCTGACTTTC.

V and J are TRBV30 and TRBJ1-4, with D unclear. The length of the CDR3 is 11 residues. V was pared by 0 bases and J by 10 bases, with 6 bases between. The germline CDR1 and CDR2 sequences are GTSNPN and SVGIG (reference sequence). The CDR3 loop reads CAWSVRGKLFF. The DNA of the CDR3 is TGTGCCTGGAGTGTACGGGGAAAACTGTTTTTT.

The V call is TRBV6-1, the J call TRBJ2-3, with 7 bases fitting TRBD1. The V and J ends lost 2 bases and 8 bases, in that order; junction bases with no gene match: 19. CDR3 length: 18 residues. CDR1 MNHNS and CDR2 SASEGT come from the germline V gene. CDR3 in amino acids: CASSENNSNRQGSGTQYF. In DNA form, the CDR3 reads TGTGCCAGCAGTGAAAACAATTCGAACAGACAGGGATCCGGTACGCAGTATTTT.

The V and J genes are TRBV7-2 and TRBJ2-7, with 15 bases that match TRBD2. V shed 5 bases and J 3 bases; nucleotides not matched to a gene: 5. The CDR3 covers 16 residues. CDR1 SGHTA and CDR2 FQGNSA come from the germline V gene. CDR3 nucleotides: TGTGCCAGCAGCACCCGGGGACTAGCGGGGGGCTACGAGCAGTACTTC. Translated: CASSTRGLAGGYEQYF.

CDR3 coding DNA: TGTGCCAGCAGTGAACTAGCGGGGGGTCCGGCTAGCACAGATACGCAGTATTTT. This sequence encodes CASSELAGGPASTDTQYF. This chain uses TRBV2 with TRBJ2-3; 11 nucleotides line up with TRBD2. This CDR3 is built from 18 residues. J lost 0 bases, V lost 2 bases, and 7 bases had no gene match. From germline, CDR1 is SNHLY and CDR2 FYNNEI. The full variable domain, with the rest looked up from reference TRBV2 and TRBJ2-3, is EPEVTQTPSHQVTQMGQEVILRCVPISNHLYFYWYRQILGQKVEFLVSFYNNEISEKSEIFDDQFSVERPDGSNFTLKIRSTKLEDSAMYFCASSELAGGPASTDTQYFGPGTRLTVL.

The chain joins TRBV28 to TRBJ2-4, with a possible D match to TRBD1 (5 bases). With 8 bases removed from V and 2 bases from J, the gap between germline ends came to 22 bases. The CDR3 runs 17 residues. Germline V gene sequence: CDR1 MDHEN, CDR2 SYDVKM. The CDR3 region is CASAWKAGSVTKNIQYF. The CDR3, as DNA: TGTGCCAGCGCGTGGAAGGCAGGGTCCGTGACCAAAAACATTCAGTACTTC.

The chain couples TRBV29-1 to TRBJ2-3; possible D gene TRBD1, 5 bases. V was cut by 5 bases and J by 10 bases, with 13 bases left in between. The CDR3 contains 11 residues. Germline V gene sequence: CDR1 SQVTM, CDR2 ANQGSEA. The CDR3 sequence is CSVTRERSQYF. The DNA of the CDR3 is TGCAGCGTTACCAGGGAAAGATCGCAGTATTTT.

This clone occurred a few times. Germline is not matched at one junction end, which may reflect a read error. J is TRBJ2-5 and V is TRBV7-9; the D is unclear. Germline V lookup: CDR1 SEHNR, CDR2 FQNEAQ (reference sequence). The CDR3 runs 13 residues. CDR3 sequence: CASSRTYQETQYF. The CDR3 DNA sequence: TGCGCCAGCAGCCGGACGTACCAAGAGACCCAGTACTTC.

This clone was counted a single time. The CDR3 DNA follows: TGTGCCAGCAGCCCCGGACAGGGGGGTCGCTATGGCTACACCTTC. Translation gives CASSPGQGGRYGYTF. The V call is TRBV7-2, the J call TRBJ1-2, with 10 bases identical to TRBD1. The length of the CDR3 is 15 residues. Germline CDR1 SGHTA, CDR2 FQGNSA. The V and J ends lost 5 bases and 4 bases, in that order; junction bases with no gene match: 7.

The V and J genes are TRBV28 and TRBJ1-5, with D tentatively TRBD1 (5 bases). CDR3 length: 15 amino acids. V lost 4 bases and J lost 3, with 13 bases in between. The germline V gene encodes CDR1 MDHEN and CDR2 SYDVKM. The CDR3 loop is CASSSTSGHNQPQHF. The CDR3 DNA is TGTGCCAGCAGTTCCACATCAGGGCACAATCAGCCCCAGCATTTT.

The gene calls are TRBV5-1 and TRBJ2-3, with TRBD2 matching 10 bases. In germline, CDR1 is SGHRS, CDR2 YFSETQ. The CDR3 length is 17 residues. The ends lost 4 bases at V and 0 bases at J; junction bases unmatched: 8. The CDR3 spells CASSPRLAGYSTDTQYF. CDR3 coding DNA: TGCGCCAGCAGCCCAAGACTAGCGGGCTATAGCACAGATACGCAGTATTTT.

Only a few counts were recorded for this clone. This chain joins TRBV5-4 and TRBJ1-1, with D perhaps matching TRBD1 (6 bases). Germline values: CDR1 SGHNT, CDR2 YYREEE (reference sequence). The CDR3 is 12 residues long. V was pared by 7 bases and J by 6 bases, with 13 bases between. CDR3 in DNA: TGTGCCAGCGGCCTACAGGGAGCTGAAGCTTTCTTT. This sequence encodes CASGLQGAEAFF. Together with reference TRBV5-4 and TRBJ1-1, the CDR3 gives the full variable domain: ETGVTQSPTHLIKTRGQQVTLRCSSQSGHNTVSWYQQALGQGPQFIFQYYREEENGRGNFPPRFSGLQFPNYSSELNVNALELDDSALYLCASGLQGAEAFFGQGTRLTVV.

This chain uses TRBV30 with TRBJ2-2, with a tentative D call TRBD2 (6 bases). CDR1 and CDR2 from the germline V gene are GTSNPN and SVGIG (reference sequence). The V and J ends lost 3 bases and 5 bases respectively, with 13 bases between them. The CDR3 spans 14 residues. This CDR3 is CAWRGGFETGELFF. CDR3 coding DNA: TGTGCCTGGAGGGGAGGCTTCGAGACCGGGGAGCTGTTTTTT. The full variable domain, in which reference TRBV30 and TRBJ2-2 provide the parts outside the CDR3, is SQTIHQWPATLVQPVGSPLSLECTVEGTSNPNLYWYRQAAGRGLQLLFYSVGIGQISSEVPQNLSASRPQDRQFILSSKKLLLSDSGFYLCAWRGGFETGELFFGEGSRLTVL.

The rearrangement joins TRBV13 to TRBJ1-1; no clear D gene. V lost 5 bases and J 0 bases, leaving 13 bases between the germline ends. Germline CDR1 PRHDT, CDR2 FYEKMQ (reference sequence). The CDR3 runs 15 residues. The CDR3 DNA reads TGTGCCAGCAGCCCCACCACGCGGGTGAACACTGAAGCTTTCTTT. Translation: CASSPTTRVNTEAFF.